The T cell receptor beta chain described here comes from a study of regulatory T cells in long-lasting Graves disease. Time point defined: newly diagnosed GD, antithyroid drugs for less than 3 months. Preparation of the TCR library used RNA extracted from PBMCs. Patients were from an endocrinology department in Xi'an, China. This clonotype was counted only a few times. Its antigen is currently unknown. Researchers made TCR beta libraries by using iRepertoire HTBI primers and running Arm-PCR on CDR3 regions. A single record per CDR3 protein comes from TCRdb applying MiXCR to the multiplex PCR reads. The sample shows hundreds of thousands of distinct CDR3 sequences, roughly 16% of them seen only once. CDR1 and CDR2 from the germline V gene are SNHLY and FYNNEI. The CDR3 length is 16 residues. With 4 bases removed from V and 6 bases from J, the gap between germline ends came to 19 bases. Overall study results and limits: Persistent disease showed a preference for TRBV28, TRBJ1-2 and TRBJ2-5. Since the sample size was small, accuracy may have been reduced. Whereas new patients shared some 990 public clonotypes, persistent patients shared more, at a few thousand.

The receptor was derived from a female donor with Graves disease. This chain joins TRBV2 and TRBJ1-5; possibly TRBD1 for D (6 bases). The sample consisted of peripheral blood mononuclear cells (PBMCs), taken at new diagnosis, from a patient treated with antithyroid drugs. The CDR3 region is CASSGGGAGAGQPQHF. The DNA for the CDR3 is TGTGCCAGCAGTGGGGGTGGGGCAGGGGCCGGTCAGCCCCAGCATTTT.